This is a list of T cell receptor beta chains from one sample in a study of regulatory T cells in long-lasting Graves disease. TCRdb re-derived calls from the multiplex PCR reads in MiXCR, one entry per CDR3 protein. The sample consists of roughly 500,000 distinct CDR3 sequences, around 13% of them appearing once. These data were also reused for a study on T cells in Graves' hyperthyroidism and ophthalmopathy.

The source material was peripheral blood mononuclear cells (PBMCs), sampled at new diagnosis, from a patient treated with antithyroid drugs. These receptors were obtained from a woman in her 30s with Graves disease. Both conserved end residues are part of each CDR3. D genes are given only for firm matches. Not all rows give a size; the values are once, few, many and, for expanded clones, a class.

CDR3nt: TGCGCCAGCAGCTTAGCCCCCCGAGACACTGAAGCTTTCTTT
CDR3aa: CASSLAPRDTEAFF
j_gene: TRBJ1-1
d_gene: NA
abundance: many
v_gene: TRBV5-1

CDR3nt: TGTGCCAGCAGCCAAGCCCCTGACAATGAGCAGTTCTTC
CDR3aa: CASSQAPDNEQFF
j_gene: TRBJ2-1
d_gene: NA
abundance: many
v_gene: TRBV3-1

CDR3nt: TGTGCCAGCAGAGGTACAGGGGGCTATCAGCCCCAGCATTTT
CDR3aa: CASRGTGGYQPQHF
j_gene: TRBJ1-5
d_gene: TRBD1
abundance: many
v_gene: TRBV6-1

CDR3nt: TGTGCCAGCAGTATATGGACAGGGGTTACCACAGATACGCAGTATTTT
CDR3aa: CASSIWTGVTTDTQYF
j_gene: TRBJ2-3
d_gene: TRBD1
abundance: many
v_gene: TRBV12-3/TRBV12-4

CDR3nt: TGTGCCAGCAGTTTACAGGGTCTATATGGCTACACCTTC
CDR3aa: CASSLQGLYGYTF
j_gene: TRBJ1-2
d_gene: NA
abundance: many
v_gene: TRBV2

CDR3nt: TGCAGTGCTAGTGGACAGTTGGGAAACTACGAGCAGTACTTC
CDR3aa: CSASGQLGNYEQYF
j_gene: TRBJ2-7
d_gene: NA
abundance: many
v_gene: TRBV20-1

CDR3nt: TGTGCCACCAGTGGCCCGGGGGGGGGTAACAATGAGCAGTTCTTC
CDR3aa: CATSGPGGGNNEQFF
j_gene: TRBJ2-1
d_gene: TRBD2
abundance: many
v_gene: TRBV24-1

CDR3nt: TGTGCCAGCAGCCCTAGCGGAGCCCGCTACAATGAGCAGTTCTTC
CDR3aa: CASSPSGARYNEQFF
j_gene: TRBJ2-1
d_gene: TRBD2
abundance: many
v_gene: TRBV7-9

CDR3nt: TGTGCCAGCAGCGTCAGGGTCGCAGATACGCAGTATTTT
CDR3aa: CASSVRVADTQYF
j_gene: TRBJ2-3
d_gene: NA
abundance: many
v_gene: TRBV9

CDR3nt: TGTGCCTGGAGGCCCCGGGACTACCCCTTTTCTTCCTACAATGAGCAGTTCTTC
CDR3aa: CAWRPRDYPFSSYNEQFF
j_gene: TRBJ2-1
d_gene: TRBD2
abundance: many
v_gene: TRBV30

CDR3nt: TGTGCCAGTAGTATAGATGTGAGGGGTTCCTACGAGCAGTACTTC
CDR3aa: CASSIDVRGSYEQYF
j_gene: TRBJ2-7
d_gene: NA
abundance: few
v_gene: TRBV19

CDR3nt: TGTGCCAGCAGTTACCGGCGGACGAACACTGAAGCTTTCTTT
CDR3aa: CASSYRRTNTEAFF
j_gene: TRBJ1-1
d_gene: NA
abundance: many
v_gene: TRBV6-5

CDR3nt: TGTGCCAGCAGCTTTCGGACTAGCGGGAGAGGAGGAGAGCAGTACTTC
CDR3aa: CASSFRTSGRGGEQYF
j_gene: TRBJ2-7
d_gene: TRBD2
abundance: many
v_gene: TRBV5-6

CDR3nt: TGTGCCAGCAGTTACGGCCTACTATTAGCGGGAGACGAGCAGTACTTC
CDR3aa: CASSYGLLLAGDEQYF
j_gene: TRBJ2-7
d_gene: TRBD2
abundance: few
v_gene: TRBV6-2/TRBV6-3

CDR3nt: TGCAGCGTTGAGGGGTCTGAAACTGAAGCTTTCTTT
CDR3aa: CSVEGSETEAFF
j_gene: TRBJ1-1
d_gene: NA
abundance: few
v_gene: TRBV29-1

CDR3nt: TGTGCCAGCAGCTTGGAACCGGGACTACCGTACGAGCAGTACTTC
CDR3aa: CASSLEPGLPYEQYF
j_gene: TRBJ2-7
d_gene: TRBD2
abundance: NA
v_gene: TRBV5-8

CDR3nt: TGTGCCAGCAGTCACCCCCAACAGGGCACTGAAGCTTTCTTT
CDR3aa: CASSHPQQGTEAFF
j_gene: TRBJ1-1
d_gene: NA
abundance: NA
v_gene: TRBV7-9

CDR3nt: TGTGCCAGCTCCGTATACGGCGGGCCCTACGAGCAGTACTTC
CDR3aa: CASSVYGGPYEQYF
j_gene: TRBJ2-7
d_gene: NA
abundance: NA
v_gene: TRBV6-1

CDR3nt: TGCGCCAGCAGCTTGGATCTAGCCAAAAACATTCAGTACTTC
CDR3aa: CASSLDLAKNIQYF
j_gene: TRBJ2-4
d_gene: NA
abundance: NA
v_gene: TRBV5-1

CDR3nt: TGTGCCAGCAGTACCACGGACAGCTATAATGAAAAACTGTTTTTT
CDR3aa: CASSTTDSYNEKLFF
j_gene: TRBJ1-4
d_gene: NA
abundance: NA
v_gene: TRBV12-3/TRBV12-4

CDR3nt: TGTGCCAGTAGTACCTACGGGGATCAGCCCCAGCATTTT
CDR3aa: CASSTYGDQPQHF
j_gene: TRBJ1-5
d_gene: NA
abundance: NA
v_gene: TRBV19

CDR3nt: TGTGCCAGCAGTTGGCAGGCGATCAATCAGCCCCAGCATTTT
CDR3aa: CASSWQAINQPQHF
j_gene: TRBJ1-5
d_gene: NA
abundance: many
v_gene: TRBV2

CDR3nt: TGTGCCAGCAGCCCGGCGGGGACAGGGAACTATGGCTACACCTTC
CDR3aa: CASSPAGTGNYGYTF
j_gene: TRBJ1-2
d_gene: TRBD1
abundance: many
v_gene: TRBV7-3

CDR3nt: TGTGCCAGCAGCGCTGTCGGGACGCAGTTCTTC
CDR3aa: CASSAVGTQFF
j_gene: TRBJ2-1
d_gene: NA
abundance: many
v_gene: TRBV3-1

CDR3nt: TGTGCCAGCAGCTTAGCCCCCACTAGCGGGAGGGCCAACGAGCAGTTCTTC
CDR3aa: CASSLAPTSGRANEQFF
j_gene: TRBJ2-1
d_gene: TRBD2
abundance: NA
v_gene: TRBV7-9

CDR3nt: TGTGCCAGCAGCTTCCTCGAATCGGGCTACACCTTC
CDR3aa: CASSFLESGYTF
j_gene: TRBJ1-2
d_gene: NA
abundance: many
v_gene: TRBV11-3

CDR3nt: TGTGCCAGCAGCCCCGACAGGATAACCCCCTACGAGCAGTACTTC
CDR3aa: CASSPDRITPYEQYF
j_gene: TRBJ2-7
d_gene: NA
abundance: NA
v_gene: TRBV5-6

CDR3nt: TGTGCCACCAGCAAAATCCCAGGAGAGGCCCAGTACTTC
CDR3aa: CATSKIPGEAQYF
j_gene: TRBJ2-5
d_gene: NA
abundance: NA
v_gene: TRBV15

CDR3nt: TGTGCCAGTAGTACGGGACAGTCAAGGGCCCTCAATGAGCAGTTCTTC
CDR3aa: CASSTGQSRALNEQFF
j_gene: TRBJ2-1
d_gene: TRBD1
abundance: many
v_gene: TRBV19

CDR3nt: TGTGCCAGCAGTATGAAACTAGCGAGACGGGCTGTTGAGCAGTTCTTC
CDR3aa: CASSMKLARRAVEQFF
j_gene: TRBJ2-1
d_gene: TRBD2
abundance: many
v_gene: TRBV12-3/TRBV12-4

CDR3nt: TGTGCCAGCAGCTTGGTATGGAACTACAATGAGCAGTTCTTC
CDR3aa: CASSLVWNYNEQFF
j_gene: TRBJ2-1
d_gene: NA
abundance: many
v_gene: TRBV7-2

CDR3nt: TGTGCCAGCAGCGGAGGGGGTTTCGTTGGGAATCAGCCCCAGCATTTT
CDR3aa: CASSGGGFVGNQPQHF
j_gene: TRBJ1-5
d_gene: NA
abundance: NA
v_gene: TRBV7-8

CDR3nt: TGCGCCAGCAGCCCGAGGACAGGGGCGATCAATCAGCCCCAGCATTTT
CDR3aa: CASSPRTGAINQPQHF
j_gene: TRBJ1-5
d_gene: TRBD1
abundance: NA
v_gene: TRBV4-1

CDR3nt: TGTGCCAGCAGCTTTGGGGCAGCCGATCAGCCCCAGCATTTT
CDR3aa: CASSFGAADQPQHF
j_gene: TRBJ1-5
d_gene: NA
abundance: NA
v_gene: TRBV5-5

CDR3nt: TGTGCCAGCTCGAGGAGGGTACAAGAGACCCAGTACTTC
CDR3aa: CASSRRVQETQYF
j_gene: TRBJ2-5
d_gene: NA
abundance: many
v_gene: TRBV12-3/TRBV12-4

CDR3nt: TGCGCCAGCACCGGGACTAGCGGGAATTACAATGAGCAGTTCTTC
CDR3aa: CASTGTSGNYNEQFF
j_gene: TRBJ2-1
d_gene: TRBD2
abundance: many
v_gene: TRBV5-1

CDR3nt: TGCAGTGCTACGTGGGGCCTCCTACGAGGCTACACCTTC
CDR3aa: CSATWGLLRGYTF
j_gene: TRBJ1-2
d_gene: NA
abundance: NA
v_gene: TRBV20-1

CDR3nt: TGTGCCAGTAGTTCGGGACAGATCACCAATTGGGGAGAGACCCAGTACTTC
CDR3aa: CASSSGQITNWGETQYF
j_gene: TRBJ2-5
d_gene: TRBD1
abundance: many
v_gene: TRBV19

CDR3nt: TGTGCCAGCAGCTTGGTTGGGACTGCCATTCCCACCTACAATGAGCAGTTCTTC
CDR3aa: CASSLVGTAIPTYNEQFF
j_gene: TRBJ2-1
d_gene: NA
abundance: NA
v_gene: TRBV5-5

CDR3nt: TGTGCCAGCTCTGACAGGGACGGTCAGCCCCAGCATTTT
CDR3aa: CASSDRDGQPQHF
j_gene: TRBJ1-5
d_gene: TRBD1
abundance: many
v_gene: TRBV12-3/TRBV12-4

CDR3nt: TGTGCCAGCAGGCAACAGGGGGGGGCCCAAGAGACCCAGTACTTC
CDR3aa: CASRQQGGAQETQYF
j_gene: TRBJ2-5
d_gene: NA
abundance: NA
v_gene: TRBV2

CDR3nt: TGTGCCAGCAGTAAGGAGGGGACAGGGGGCTACGAGCAGTACTTC
CDR3aa: CASSKEGTGGYEQYF
j_gene: TRBJ2-7
d_gene: TRBD1
abundance: many
v_gene: TRBV2

CDR3nt: TGTGCCAGCAGTCTCTTGGGGAGTGAAAAACTGTTTTTT
CDR3aa: CASSLLGSEKLFF
j_gene: TRBJ1-4
d_gene: NA
abundance: NA
v_gene: TRBV6-2/TRBV6-3

CDR3nt: TGTGCCAGCAGTTATGGGGCTAGCGGGAGAGTTGGTGAGCAGTTCTTC
CDR3aa: CASSYGASGRVGEQFF
j_gene: TRBJ2-1
d_gene: TRBD2
abundance: many
v_gene: TRBV12-3/TRBV12-4

CDR3nt: TGTGCCAGCAGCTTATGGGGACTAGCGGAACAAGAGACCCAGTACTTC
CDR3aa: CASSLWGLAEQETQYF
j_gene: TRBJ2-5
d_gene: TRBD2
abundance: few
v_gene: TRBV7-2

CDR3nt: TGCGCCAGCAGCCCCCCTTTGGATAGCGGGAACGAGCAGTACTTC
CDR3aa: CASSPPLDSGNEQYF
j_gene: TRBJ2-7
d_gene: TRBD2
abundance: many
v_gene: TRBV5-1

CDR3nt: TGCAGCGTTTTCTCTCTAACAACCGGGACTAAAGGCAATGAGCAGTTCTTC
CDR3aa: CSVFSLTTGTKGNEQFF
j_gene: TRBJ2-1
d_gene: TRBD2
abundance: NA
v_gene: TRBV29-1

CDR3nt: TGTGCCTGGAGGCTTCCGCGGAGGGAGTGGGCCCATGAGCAGTTCTTC
CDR3aa: CAWRLPRREWAHEQFF
j_gene: TRBJ2-1
d_gene: NA
abundance: few
v_gene: TRBV30

CDR3nt: TGTGCCTGGATTAGGCCAAGGCCGCGGGAGGGCCCCAGGGATGAGCAGTTCTTC
CDR3aa: CAWIRPRPREGPRDEQFF
j_gene: TRBJ2-1
d_gene: TRBD2
abundance: few
v_gene: TRBV30

CDR3nt: TGTGCCAGCAGTGAGGGACAGTATGGCTACACCTTC
CDR3aa: CASSEGQYGYTF
j_gene: TRBJ1-2
d_gene: TRBD1
abundance: many
v_gene: TRBV2

CDR3nt: TGTGCCAGCAGACACAGGGGGCACAATGAGCAGTTCTTC
CDR3aa: CASRHRGHNEQFF
j_gene: TRBJ2-1
d_gene: TRBD1
abundance: few
v_gene: TRBV7-9

CDR3nt: TGTGCCAGCAGCCCGACAGGGGCCGAGCAGTACTTC
CDR3aa: CASSPTGAEQYF
j_gene: TRBJ2-7
d_gene: TRBD1
abundance: many
v_gene: TRBV11-2

CDR3nt: TGCAGTGCTAGAGTCTTAGGCCAGAACTATGGCTACACCTTC
CDR3aa: CSARVLGQNYGYTF
j_gene: TRBJ1-2
d_gene: NA
abundance: few
v_gene: TRBV20-1

CDR3nt: TGTGCCTGGGTCAGGAGGGATTTTAGGGGCTACACCTTC
CDR3aa: CAWVRRDFRGYTF
j_gene: TRBJ1-2
d_gene: NA
abundance: many
v_gene: TRBV30

CDR3nt: TGTGCCACCAGTGATCCCGGGCGTAGCGTCAATGAGCAGTTCTTC
CDR3aa: CATSDPGRSVNEQFF
j_gene: TRBJ2-1
d_gene: NA
abundance: few
v_gene: TRBV24-1